This entry lists 5 T cell receptor beta chains sequenced from one sample in a study of blood T cell repertoires in COVID-19. Clones were sequenced by immunoSEQ multiplex PCR, and TCRdb holds only the in-frame ones, with some missing. Of more than 60,000 clones listed, about 92% are singletons. The specimen sequenced was peripheral blood. The receptors derive from a woman of 80 years or more with active or convalescent COVID-19.

The chain employs TRBV5-1 and TRBJ2-6; 7 bases are shared with TRBD2. Germline V lookup: CDR1 SGHRS, CDR2 YFSETQ. After removal of 2 bases from V and 2 bases from J, the junction contained 4 bases not matched to a gene. The CDR3 contains 16 residues. CDR3 sequence reads: CASSFAGGTGANVLTF. CDR3 bases: TGCGCCAGCAGCTTTGCCGGGGGGACTGGGGCCAACGTCCTGACTTTC. Looking up the rest from reference TRBV5-1 and TRBJ2-6 gives the full variable domain: KAGVTQTPRYLIKTRGQQVTLSCSPISGHRSVSWYQQTPGQGLQFLFEYFSETQRNKGNFPGRFSGRQFSNSRSEMNVSTLELGDSALYLCASSFAGGTGANVLTFGAGSRLTVL.

This clone was observed a few times. This chain joins TRBV19 and TRBJ2-3, with 7 bases that match TRBD1. The germline V gene encodes CDR1 LNHDA and CDR2 SQIVND (reference sequence). Losses at the gene ends were 7 bases for V and 4 bases for J; bases not matched to a gene: 14. The CDR3 extends over 16 amino acids. The CDR3 sequence: CASTRDRTIAPDTQYF. The CDR3 DNA sequence: TGTGCCAGTACCCGGGACAGAACTATTGCGCCAGATACGCAGTATTTT.

The J gene is TRBJ1-1, the V gene TRBV2; D is unclear. This CDR3 contains 12 residues. The germline CDR1 and CDR2 sequences are SNHLY and FYNNEI. The germline V and J ends were trimmed by 10 bases and 1 base, with 10 bases remaining between them. Here the CDR3 DNA reads TGTGCCACCACAAGACAGAACACTGAAGCTTTCTTT. The encoded protein is CATTRQNTEAFF.

The chain uses TRBV7-2 and TRBJ2-5; 8 nucleotides agree with TRBD1. Germline CDR1 SGHTA, CDR2 FQGNSA. Losses at the gene ends were 0 bases for V and 3 bases for J; bases not matched to a gene: 15. The CDR3 length is 19 residues. This chain's CDR3 is CASSLAPPIGRGREETQYF. In DNA form, the CDR3 reads TGTGCCAGCAGCTTAGCTCCTCCTATCGGCAGGGGGCGCGAAGAGACCCAGTACTTC.

The gene calls are TRBV10-3 and TRBJ1-2, with TRBD1 as a possible D gene (6 bases). The CDR3 is 12 residues long. CDR1 ENHRY and CDR2 SYGVKD come from the germline V gene. Trimming stripped 2 bases from V and 7 bases from J, with 8 bases between. CDR3 loop: CAISEAGVGYTF. The CDR3 DNA sequence: TGTGCCATCAGTGAGGCAGGGGTTGGCTACACCTTC.